This TCR beta chain was found in a study of regulatory T cells in long-lasting Graves disease. Study-wide points: Under persistent disease, TRBV28, TRBJ1-2 and TRBJ2-5 were used preferentially.

The ends lost 3 bases at V and 4 bases at J; junction bases unmatched: 7. The CDR3 sequence is 14 residues long. Germline values: CDR1 DFQATT, CDR2 SNEGSKA (reference sequence). This clonotype was observed a handful of times. The target antigen is unknown. Time point of the sample: persistent/refractory GD, antithyroid drugs over 5 years with positive TRAb. Researchers made the TCR library from RNA that was extracted from PBMCs. The TCR beta library used iRepertoire HTBI primers with Arm-PCR amplification of CDR3. One entry per CDR3 protein, called by TCRdb with MiXCR from the multiplex PCR reads. The data contain around 510,000 distinct CDR3 sequences, 20% of them singletons.

The sequence was collected from a female donor with Graves disease. The gene calls are TRBV20-1 and TRBJ2-7; 9 positions agree with TRBD2. The source was peripheral blood mononuclear cells (PBMCs), collected when the disease was refractory, from a patient treated with antithyroid drugs. Here the CDR3 reads CSARTGTSFYEQYF. CDR3 DNA: TGCAGTGCTAGGACCGGGACTAGCTTTTACGAGCAGTACTTC.